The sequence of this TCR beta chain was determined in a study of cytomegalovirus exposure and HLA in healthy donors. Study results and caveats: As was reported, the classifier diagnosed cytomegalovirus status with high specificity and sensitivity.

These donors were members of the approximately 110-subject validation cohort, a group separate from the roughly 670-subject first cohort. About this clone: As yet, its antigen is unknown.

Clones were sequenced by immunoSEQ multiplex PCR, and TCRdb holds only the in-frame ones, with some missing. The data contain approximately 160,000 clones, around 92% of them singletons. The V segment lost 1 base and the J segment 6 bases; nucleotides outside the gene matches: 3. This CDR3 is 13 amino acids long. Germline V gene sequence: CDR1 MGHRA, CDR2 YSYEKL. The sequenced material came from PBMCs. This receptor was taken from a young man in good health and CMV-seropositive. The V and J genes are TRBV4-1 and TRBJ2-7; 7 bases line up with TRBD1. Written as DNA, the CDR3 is TGCGCCAGCAGCCAAGCCCCAGGGGGCGAGCAGTACTTC. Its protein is CASSQAPGGEQYF.